What follows are 30 T cell receptor beta chains derived from one specimen sequenced in a study of blood T cell repertoires in COVID-19. Data came from immunoSEQ multiplex PCR; TCRdb stores just in-frame clones and leaves some out. This sample has approximately 64,000 clones, with 70% to 90% found just once. Sequenced sample: peripheral blood. The receptors were gathered from a man between 65 and 79 years old with acute or convalescent COVID-19.

This sequence joins TRBV20-1 and TRBJ2-7; a weak D match, TRBD2 (5 bases). Germline CDR1 DFQATT, CDR2 SNEGSKA (reference sequence). The CDR3 runs 15 residues. V lost 3 bases and J lost 0, with 15 bases in between. The CDR3 DNA follows: TGCAGTGCTAGTCCGTACCAAACTAGCTCCTACGAGCAGTACTTC. Protein: CSASPYQTSSYEQYF.

This chain joins TRBV5-6 and TRBJ1-2, with 12 bases aligning to TRBD1. The trim removed 3 bases at V and 7 bases at J, leaving 4 bases unmatched. Germline CDR1 reads SGHDT; CDR2 reads YYEEEE. The length of the CDR3 is 14 residues. CDR3 sequence reads: CASSSGTGGFGYTF. The CDR3 DNA is TGTGCCAGCAGCTCTGGGACAGGGGGCTTTGGCTACACCTTC.

The genes are TRBV5-6 and TRBJ2-5; 8 nucleotides align to TRBD1. Looked up from germline, CDR1 is SGHDT and CDR2 is YYEEEE. V lost 2 bases to trimming and J lost 4 bases; unmatched junction nucleotides: 13. The CDR3 runs 17 residues. Here the CDR3 DNA reads TGTGCCAGCAGCTTCCTCTTTAGACAGGGGATTGGAGAGACCCAGTACTTC. Encoded protein: CASSFLFRQGIGETQYF.

The table lists this clone with a few counts. V is TRBV7-9 and J is TRBJ2-3; the match to TRBD2 covers 10 bases. CDR1 is SEHNR, CDR2 FQNEAQ, per germline (reference sequence). Trimming cost V 1 base and J 4 bases; bases outside gene matches: 5. The CDR3 covers 16 residues. The DNA for the CDR3 is TGTGCCAGCAGCTTAGGTTTAGCGGGGGGATCAGATACGCAGTATTTT. This encodes CASSLGLAGGSDTQYF.

The gene calls are TRBV2 and TRBJ1-4; D not resolved. There are 15 residues in the CDR3. Germline values: CDR1 SNHLY, CDR2 FYNNEI. Trimming removed 6 bases from V and 3 bases from J, with 14 bases in between. CDR3 DNA sequence: TGTGCCAGCAGCCTAAGGTCCGGGGCTAATGAAAAACTGTTTTTT. Its protein product is CASSLRSGANEKLFF.

The gene calls are TRBV11-2 and TRBJ1-3, with D possibly being TRBD1 (5 bases). V lost 2 bases and J lost 3, with 11 bases in between. The CDR3 contains 15 residues. The germline V gene encodes CDR1 SGHAT and CDR2 FQNNGV. CDR3 in amino acids: CASSLIQAIGNTIYF. The CDR3 DNA sequence: TGTGCCAGCAGCTTAATACAGGCGATTGGAAACACCATATATTTT.

This clone was seen a few times. This chain links TRBV30 with TRBJ2-2; D is unclear. CDR1 GTSNPN and CDR2 SVGIG come from the germline V gene (reference sequence). The CDR3 covers 14 residues. The germline V and J ends were trimmed by 4 bases and 3 bases, with 12 bases remaining between them. The CDR3 loop is CAWNAHSYTGELFF. For the CDR3, the DNA is TGTGCCTGGAATGCGCACAGCTACACCGGGGAGCTGTTTTTT.

The chain joins TRBV7-6 to TRBJ2-5; TRBD2 agrees at 14 bases. CDR1 is SGHVS, CDR2 FNYEAQ, per germline. There are 17 residues in the CDR3. The ends lost 5 bases at V and 1 base at J; junction bases unmatched: 6. The CDR3 bases are TGTGCCAGCAGCCACGGACTAGCGGGGGGCCTCCAAGAGACCCAGTACTTC. Amino acids: CASSHGLAGGLQETQYF.

In the case of this clone: Additional DNA sequences in this sample encode the identical CDR3. V gene TRBV5-1 combines with J gene TRBJ1-6; a weak D match, TRBD1 (5 bases). The CDR3 spans 15 residues. V lost 1 base to trimming and J lost 7 bases, with 12 bases between them. Germline CDR1 and CDR2: SGHRS and YFSETQ. DNA for the CDR3: TGCGCCAGCAGCTTGAGTTTCGGGGGGAATTCACCCCTCCACTTT. This encodes CASSLSFGGNSPLHF.

This clone has at least ten counts. This chain links TRBV7-9 with TRBJ1-6, with D perhaps TRBD1 (6 bases). Between the trimmed V and J ends, which lost 5 bases and 10 bases, there was a span of 15 bases. This CDR3 has 14 amino acids. The V gene's germline CDR1 is SEHNR and CDR2 FQNEAQ (reference sequence). The CDR3 DNA follows: TGTGCCAGCAGCGAGACGGGGGGGGCCTCACCCCTCCACTTT. Amino acid sequence: CASSETGGASPLHF.

This chain links TRBV7-3 with TRBJ2-3; D perhaps matches TRBD1 (6 bases). Trimming cost V 0 bases and J 4 bases, with 11 bases left between them. CDR1 and CDR2 (germline): SGHTA, FQGTGA. This CDR3 is built from 15 residues. As DNA, the CDR3 is TGTGCCAGCAGCTTAACCCCGGCAGGGGCAGATACGCAGTATTTT. It yields the protein CASSLTPAGADTQYF.

The chain combines TRBV7-9 with TRBJ1-4; a possible D gene is TRBD1 (5 bases). V dropped 1 base and J dropped 6 bases, with 24 bases sitting between them. The CDR3 length is 19 residues. CDR1 and CDR2 from the germline V gene are SEHNR and FQNEAQ (reference sequence). For the CDR3, the DNA is TGTGCCAGCAGCTTAGATCGGGGGTCGACTCTCCCGTCACATGAAAAACTGTTTTTT. This gives the protein CASSLDRGSTLPSHEKLFF.

This chain connects TRBV5-1 to TRBJ1-3; a possible D gene is TRBD1 (5 bases). From germline, CDR1 is SGHRS and CDR2 YFSETQ. V lost 3 bases and J 0 bases, leaving 13 bases between the germline ends. The CDR3 length is 16 residues. In DNA form, the CDR3 reads TGCGCCAGCAGCTGGGGCGACGGTACCTCTGGAAACACCATATATTTT. As protein: CASSWGDGTSGNTIYF.

The rearrangement uses TRBV19 and TRBJ1-5; maybe TRBD1 (5 bases). V dropped 6 bases and J dropped 7 bases, with 19 bases sitting between them. CDR1 and CDR2 from the germline V gene are LNHDA and SQIVND (reference sequence). There are 15 residues in the CDR3. CDR3 DNA: TGTGCCAGTAGCAATCCCCCCGGGGGAGACCAGCCCCAGCATTTT. It specifies CASSNPPGGDQPQHF.

The chain uses TRBV1 and TRBJ2-5; the table's D call, TRBD2, has no DNA check behind it. TRBV1 is a pseudogene segment. The CDR3 covers 15 residues. The CDR3 DNA is TGCACCAGCAGCCAACGAGCGGGGGGGGAAGAGACCCAGTACTTC. Amino acid sequence: CTSSQRAGGEETQYF.

This clone showed up just a few times. The rearrangement uses TRBV7-9 and TRBJ2-7; D is uncertain. The germline V and J ends were trimmed by 3 bases and 6 bases, with 6 bases remaining between them. Germline CDR1 is SEHNR and CDR2 is FQNEAQ (reference sequence). The CDR3 loop spans 11 amino acids. Here the CDR3 reads CASSFASEQYF. CDR3 coding DNA: TGTGCCAGCAGCTTCGCTAGCGAGCAGTACTTC.

V and J are TRBV6-5 and TRBJ2-7; D might be TRBD2 (6 bases). With 7 bases removed from V and 3 bases from J, the gap between germline ends came to 16 bases. The CDR3 spans 14 residues. Germline V gives CDR1 MNHEY, CDR2 SVGAGI. CDR3 in DNA: TGTGCCAGCAATAATGCGGGACGGTACTACGAGCAGTACTTC. Translation gives CASNNAGRYYEQYF.

This clone was detected only once. The genes are TRBV7-2 and TRBJ2-1, with D perhaps TRBD1 (5 bases). V dropped 2 bases and J dropped 2 bases, with 10 bases sitting between them. Germline V gene lookup returns CDR1 SGHTA and CDR2 FQGNSA. The CDR3 consists of 15 residues. Written as DNA, the CDR3 is TGTGCCAGCAGCTTATCGCAGGGCCCCTACAATGAGCAGTTCTTC. It is translated as CASSLSQGPYNEQFF. The complete variable domain, with remaining parts taken from reference TRBV7-2 and TRBJ2-1, reads GAGVSQSPSNKVTEKGKDVELRCDPISGHTALYWYRQSLGQGLEFLIYFQGNSAPDKSGLPSDRFSAERTGGSVSTLTIQRTQQEDSAVYLCASSLSQGPYNEQFFGPGTRLTVL.

This rearrangement joins TRBV12-3 or TRBV12-4 to TRBJ2-3; 7 bases fit TRBD2. This CDR3 contains 13 residues. The V gene end was trimmed by 5 bases and the J gene end by 6 bases; junction bases not matched to a gene: 5. Written as DNA, the CDR3 is TGTGCCAGCAGTACCCGGGACTACGATACGCAGTATTTT. Translation gives CASSTRDYDTQYF.

As regards this clone: This CDR3 is also generated by other DNA sequences in the sample. The V gene is TRBV7-9, the J gene TRBJ2-1; 9 positions match TRBD2. Germline CDR1 reads SEHNR; CDR2 reads FQNEAQ (reference sequence). The CDR3 is 16 amino acids. The junction had 13 bases not matched to a gene; V was cut back by 4 bases and J by 9 bases. CDR3 region: CASSYRLAGGPGEQFF. The CDR3 nucleotides are TGTGCCAGCAGCTATCGACTCGCGGGGGGGCCGGGTGAGCAGTTCTTC. Complete variable domain (other parts from reference TRBV7-9 and TRBJ2-1): DTGVSQNPRHKITKRGQNVTFRCDPISEHNRLYWYRQTLGQGPEFLTYFQNEAQLEKSRLLSDRFSAERPKGSFSTLEIQRTEQGDSAMYLCASSYRLAGGPGEQFFGPGTRLTVL.

The chain couples TRBV21-1 to TRBJ1-5; the table assigns TRBD1, which was not confirmed against the DNA. TRBV21-1 is deemed a pseudogene. This CDR3 is 18 amino acids long. The CDR3 here is CASSKLVSGQGSNQPQHF. The CDR3 DNA is TGTGCCAGCAGCAAACTCGTTTCGGGACAGGGGAGCAATCAGCCCCAGCATTTT.

V and J are TRBV3-1 (or the pseudogene TRBV3-2) and TRBJ2-7; D gene ambiguous. The CDR3 is 11 amino acids. Germline loops: CDR1 LGHDT, CDR2 YNNKEL (reference sequence). V was trimmed by 2 bases and J by 10 bases, leaving 9 bases between them. CDR3 DNA sequence: TGTGCCAGCAGCCAATCCCAGGAACAGTACTTC. Protein: CASSQSQEQYF.

The rearrangement uses TRBV29-1 and TRBJ1-2; D is unresolved. The germline V gene encodes CDR1 SQVTM and CDR2 ANQGSEA. V lost 3 bases to trimming and J lost 5 bases, with 7 bases between them. The CDR3 totals 11 residues. The CDR3 nucleotides read TGCAGCGTTGATTCGGGGTATGGCTACACCTTC. It translates to CSVDSGYGYTF.

V and J are TRBV2 and TRBJ1-4, with 7 bases matching TRBD1. Trimming took 10 bases from V and 5 from J; bases not matched to a gene: 10. CDR1 and CDR2 from the germline V gene are SNHLY and FYNNEI. The CDR3 totals 14 residues. For the CDR3, the DNA is TGTGCCACCGGTAGGGACAGACAGAATGAAAAACTGTTTTTT. It codes for CATGRDRQNEKLFF.

V usage is TRBV19 and J usage is TRBJ2-6; 7 nucleotides line up with TRBD1. Trimming at V came to 8 bases and at J to 1 base, leaving 5 bases not matched to a gene. The CDR3 loop spans 15 amino acids. Germline assignment: CDR1 LNHDA and CDR2 SQIVND (reference sequence). The CDR3 loop is CASQTGISGANVLTF. The DNA of the CDR3 is TGTGCCAGTCAGACAGGGATATCTGGGGCCAACGTCCTGACTTTC. Variable domain in full (rest from reference TRBV19 and TRBJ2-6): DGGITQSPKYLFRKEGQNVTLSCEQNLNHDAMYWYRQDPGQGLRLIYYSQIVNDFQKGDIAEGYSVSREKKESFPLTVTSAQKNPTAFYLCASQTGISGANVLTFGAGSRLTVL.

This chain links TRBV7-3 with TRBJ2-3; D uncertain. CDR3 size: 12 residues. CDR1 and CDR2 (germline): SGHTA, FQGTGA. The V gene lost 3 bases and the J gene lost 6 bases, with 7 bases spanning the gap. In DNA form, the CDR3 reads TGTGCCAGCAGCTTCCTATCGGATACGCAGTATTTT. It specifies CASSFLSDTQYF.

The chain has TRBV27 and TRBJ1-2; TRBD1 matches 9 bases. V shed 3 bases and J 4 bases; nucleotides not matched to a gene: 3. Germline V CDR1 and CDR2: MNHEY, SMNVEV (reference sequence). There are 14 residues in the CDR3. The CDR3 region has the DNA TGTGCCAGCAGTTTGACAGGGGGATTCTATGGCTACACCTTC. This codes for CASSLTGGFYGYTF.

A single count supports this clone. This chain joins TRBV7-2 and TRBJ2-5, with a tentative D call TRBD1 (5 bases). Germline loops: CDR1 SGHTA, CDR2 FQGNSA. V lost 0 bases to trimming and J lost 5 bases, with 10 bases between them. This CDR3 is built from 14 residues. The DNA of the CDR3 is TGTGCCAGCAGCTTAGCAGGGGCCGGGGAGACCCAGTACTTC. It translates to CASSLAGAGETQYF.

V gene TRBV19 combines with J gene TRBJ2-6; D might be TRBD2 (6 bases). In germline, CDR1 is LNHDA, CDR2 SQIVND (reference sequence). This CDR3 region has 16 residues. V lost 10 bases and J lost 2, with 18 bases in between. CDR3 region: CATNFRGITGANVLTF. CDR3 bases: TGTGCCACTAATTTCCGGGGGATCACTGGGGCCAACGTCCTGACTTTC.

The V call is TRBV6-2 or TRBV6-3, the J call TRBJ1-2; no definite D call. CDR1 MNHEY and CDR2 SVGEGT come from the germline V gene. V lost 0 bases and J 5 bases, leaving 13 bases between the germline ends. The CDR3 is 15 residues long. CDR3 bases: TGTGCCAGCAGTTACTCGGGCGGGGTAATTTATGGCTACACCTTC. The encoded protein is CASSYSGGVIYGYTF.